The present T cell receptor (beta chain) was sequenced within a study of T cell repertoires in cytomegalovirus infection. The CDR3 is 15 residues long. Looked up from germline, CDR1 is SQVTM and CDR2 is ANQGSEA. With 2 bases clipped from V and 4 bases from J, the junction kept 5 bases outside the gene matches. Via MiXCR, TCRdb re-called the reads, giving one row per CDR3 protein. The sample has 600,000 to 800,000 distinct CDR3 sequences, approximately 24% seen once. Sample: CD8+ T cells from PBMCs. The sequence derives from a human donor in good health (CMV status not recorded). Some clones in this sample may be carry-over from other donors' samples. The rearrangement links TRBV29-1 to TRBJ2-2; 9 nucleotides line up with TRBD2. The CDR3 nucleotides are TGCAGCGTTGAACTAGCGGGACGCACCACCGGGGAGCTGTTTTTT. This translates into CSVELAGRTTGELFF.